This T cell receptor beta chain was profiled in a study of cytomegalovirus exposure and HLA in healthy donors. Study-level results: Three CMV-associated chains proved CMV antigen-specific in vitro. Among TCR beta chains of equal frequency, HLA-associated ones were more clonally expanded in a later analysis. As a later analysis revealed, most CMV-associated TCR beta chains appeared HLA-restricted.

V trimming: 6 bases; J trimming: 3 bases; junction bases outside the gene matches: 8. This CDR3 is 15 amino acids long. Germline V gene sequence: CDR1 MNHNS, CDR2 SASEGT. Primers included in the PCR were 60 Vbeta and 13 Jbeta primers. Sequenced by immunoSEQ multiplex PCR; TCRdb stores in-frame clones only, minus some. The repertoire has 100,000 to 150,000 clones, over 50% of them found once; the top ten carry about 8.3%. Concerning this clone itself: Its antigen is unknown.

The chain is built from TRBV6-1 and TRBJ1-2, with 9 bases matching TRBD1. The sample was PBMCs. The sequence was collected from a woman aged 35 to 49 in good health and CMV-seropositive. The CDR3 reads CASRTPGQGHYGYTF. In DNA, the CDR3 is TGTGCCAGCAGAACACCGGGACAGGGCCACTATGGCTACACCTTC.